The 17 T cell receptor beta chains below were found in one sample sequenced in a study of cytomegalovirus exposure and HLA in healthy donors. Both 60 Vbeta primers and 13 Jbeta primers went into the PCR. Clones were read by immunoSEQ multiplex PCR, and TCRdb kept only the in-frame ones, dropping some. The sample comprises 130,000 or so clones, around four fifths of which are singletons, and 5.5% to 8% rests with the top ten. Sequenced material: PBMCs. These receptors all come from a male donor in good health and CMV-seronegative.

V usage is TRBV7-2 and J usage is TRBJ2-3; D not resolved. CDR3 length: 15 residues. CDR1 is SGHTA, CDR2 FQGNSA, per germline. V shed 3 bases and J shed 1 base, with 11 bases lying between them. The CDR3 protein is CASSFYWAGTDTQYF. CDR3 nucleotides: TGTGCCAGCAGCTTTTACTGGGCAGGCACAGATACGCAGTATTTT.

V gene TRBV5-4 combines with J gene TRBJ1-2; TRBD1 might be the D (5 bases). Trimming shortened V by 4 bases and J by 8 bases, and 18 bases separated the two germline ends. Looked up from germline, CDR1 is SGHNT and CDR2 is YYREEE (reference sequence). The CDR3 covers 14 residues. CDR3 sequence reads: CASSGTQVFLGYTF. CDR3 sequence (DNA): TGTGCCAGCAGCGGCACACAGGTTTTTTTAGGCTACACCTTC. Variable domain in full (rest from reference TRBV5-4 and TRBJ1-2): ETGVTQSPTHLIKTRGQQVTLRCSSQSGHNTVSWYQQALGQGPQFIFQYYREEENGRGNFPPRFSGLQFPNYSSELNVNALELDDSALYLCASSGTQVFLGYTFGSGTRLTVV.

This sequence joins TRBV10-3 and TRBJ2-2; TRBD2 matches 8 bases. Germline V gene data show CDR1 as ENHRY and CDR2 as SYGVKD. The CDR3 length is 15 residues. The trim removed 8 bases at V and 4 bases at J, leaving 9 bases unmatched. The CDR3 DNA sequence: TGTGCCATCTTAGCGGGATCAGGGAGCACCGGGGAGCTGTTTTTT. Translation: CAILAGSGSTGELFF.

This clone was counted only a few times. This chain connects TRBV5-1 to TRBJ1-2; D is perhaps TRBD1 (6 bases). The CDR3 consists of 15 residues. The ends were cut back, 0 bases at V and 2 bases at J, with 11 bases in the middle. Germline loops: CDR1 SGHRS, CDR2 YFSETQ. The CDR3 reads CASSLAPGENYGYTF. In DNA form, the CDR3 reads TGCGCCAGCAGCTTGGCCCCAGGGGAAAACTATGGCTACACCTTC. The whole variable domain, filled in from reference TRBV5-1 and TRBJ1-2, reads KAGVTQTPRYLIKTRGQQVTLSCSPISGHRSVSWYQQTPGQGLQFLFEYFSETQRNKGNFPGRFSGRQFSNSRSEMNVSTLELGDSALYLCASSLAPGENYGYTFGSGTRLTVV.

The CDR3: CASSIRTNTEAFF. The CDR3 DNA is TGTGCCAGTAGTATAAGGACAAACACTGAAGCTTTCTTT. V usage is TRBV19 and J usage is TRBJ1-1; D perhaps matches TRBD1 (5 bases). Trimming pared 2 bases from V and 2 bases from J, leaving 6 bases between. Germline-derived CDR1 and CDR2 are LNHDA and SQIVND (reference sequence). There are 13 residues in the CDR3. The full variable domain, completed using reference TRBV19 and TRBJ1-1, is DGGITQSPKYLFRKEGQNVTLSCEQNLNHDAMYWYRQDPGQGLRLIYYSQIVNDFQKGDIAEGYSVSREKKESFPLTVTSAQKNPTAFYLCASSIRTNTEAFFGQGTRLTVV.

This chain links TRBV5-6 with TRBJ2-1, with 8 positions matching TRBD2. CDR1 SGHDT and CDR2 YYEEEE come from the germline V gene. J gave up 4 bases and V 0 bases, and 6 bases lay outside the gene matches. The CDR3 length is 16 residues. The CDR3 DNA reads TGTGCCAGCAGCTTGGAAGGTAGCGGGGTTTACAATGAGCAGTTCTTC. Translating gives CASSLEGSGVYNEQFF.

The rearrangement uses TRBV27 and TRBJ2-7; possibly TRBD2 for D (6 bases). The CDR3 has 15 amino acids. CDR1 and CDR2 (germline): MNHEY, SMNVEV (reference sequence). V dropped 2 bases and J dropped 3 bases, with 14 bases sitting between them. The CDR3 is CASSLGASALYEQYF. DNA of the CDR3: TGTGCCAGCAGTTTAGGGGCTAGCGCCCTCTACGAGCAGTACTTC.

This clone was counted once. J is TRBJ2-7 and V is TRBV15; no clear D gene. Germline CDR1 LNHNV, CDR2 YYDKDF (reference sequence). The ends were cut back, 1 base at V and 2 bases at J, with 21 bases in the middle. The CDR3 runs to 18 residues. This CDR3 is CATSRGTRAGFYTYEQYF. The CDR3 DNA follows: TGTGCCACCAGCAGAGGAACCCGCGCCGGTTTCTATACCTACGAGCAGTACTTC.

The gene calls are TRBV27 and TRBJ1-2, with D hard to call. The V gene's germline CDR1 is MNHEY and CDR2 SMNVEV (reference sequence). The CDR3 sequence is 15 residues long. The ends were cut back, 5 bases at V and 4 bases at J, with 17 bases in the middle. The DNA of the CDR3 is TGTGCCAGCAGTCCCGGCGCGGGAAGCTCCTATGGCTACACCTTC. Translating it yields CASSPGAGSSYGYTF.

This chain joins TRBV5-6 and TRBJ2-7; 10 positions agree with TRBD2. Germline trimming cut 3 bases from V and 2 bases from J; bases unmatched to any gene: 5. Germline values: CDR1 SGHDT, CDR2 YYEEEE. The CDR3 is made up of 15 amino acids. CDR3 amino acids: CASSSTSGLTYEQYF. CDR3 bases: TGTGCCAGCAGCTCGACTAGCGGGCTTACCTACGAGCAGTACTTC.

The chain combines TRBV4-3 with TRBJ1-2; TRBD1 agrees at 8 bases. After removal of 1 base from V and 3 bases from J, the junction contained 4 bases not matched to a gene. Germline V gene lookup returns CDR1 LGHNA and CDR2 YSLEER. The CDR3 has 15 amino acids. CDR3 loop: CASSQGQGADYGYTF. The CDR3 nucleotides read TGCGCCAGCAGCCAAGGGCAGGGGGCGGACTATGGCTACACCTTC.

Remarks on this clone: One junction end disagrees with the germline gene, perhaps due to a read error. The chain couples TRBV7-7 to TRBJ2-7, with 11 nucleotides matching TRBD1. CDR3 length: 15 residues. Germline CDR1 is SSHAT and CDR2 is FNYEAQ (reference sequence). CDR3 amino acids: CASSPGQGAGYEQYF. CDR3 bases: TGTGCTAGCAGCCCCGGACAGGGGGCGGGCTACGAGCAGTACTTC.

The chain employs TRBV6-1 and TRBJ2-3, with 8 bases identical to TRBD1. The CDR3 totals 15 residues. Germline V lookup: CDR1 MNHNS, CDR2 SASEGT. The J segment lost 5 bases and the V segment lost 4 bases, leaving 8 bases of the junction unmatched. CDR3 sequence: CASSVTGTGRDTQYF. In DNA, the CDR3 is TGTGCCAGCAGTGTGACCGGGACAGGCCGAGATACGCAGTATTTT.

This sequence joins TRBV7-9 and TRBJ2-2; D might be TRBD2 (6 bases). There are 15 residues in the CDR3. Germline CDR1 reads SEHNR; CDR2 reads FQNEAQ (reference sequence). V was trimmed by 5 bases and J by 7 bases, leaving 17 bases between them. Here the CDR3 DNA reads TGTGCCAGCAGCCACCCATTGGAGGGCGGCGGGGAGCTGTTTTTT. Its protein product is CASSHPLEGGGELFF.

The gene calls are TRBV28 and TRBJ1-5; D perhaps matches TRBD1 (5 bases). Germline V gene lookup returns CDR1 MDHEN and CDR2 SYDVKM. CDR3 length: 15 amino acids. V was clipped by 3 bases and J by 4 bases, with 13 bases between them. CDR3 nucleotide sequence: TGTGCCAGCAGTTTCGGAGACAGCACTAATCAGCCCCAGCATTTT. Translating it yields CASSFGDSTNQPQHF.

The chain recombines TRBV7-2 with TRBJ2-1; D may be TRBD2 (7 bases). V gave up 1 base and J gave up 5 bases, with 15 bases separating them. Germline-derived CDR1 and CDR2 are SGHTA and FQGNSA. The CDR3 covers 16 residues. The CDR3 region has the DNA TGTGCCAGCAGCTTAGGGGGCGGGGGCACCCACAATGAGCAGTTCTTC. Protein: CASSLGGGGTHNEQFF.

This clone was counted between two and nine times. The chain carries TRBV19 and TRBJ2-5, with a weak D call TRBD1 (5 bases). The tail of the sequence fits TRBJ2-7 better, so the J call may be wrong. Germline CDR1 LNHDA, CDR2 SQIVND (reference sequence). The CDR3 consists of 14 residues. CDR3 in DNA: TGTGCCAGTAGCCCCACTCGACAGTCCTACGAGCAGTACTTC. It specifies CASSPTRQSYEQYF.